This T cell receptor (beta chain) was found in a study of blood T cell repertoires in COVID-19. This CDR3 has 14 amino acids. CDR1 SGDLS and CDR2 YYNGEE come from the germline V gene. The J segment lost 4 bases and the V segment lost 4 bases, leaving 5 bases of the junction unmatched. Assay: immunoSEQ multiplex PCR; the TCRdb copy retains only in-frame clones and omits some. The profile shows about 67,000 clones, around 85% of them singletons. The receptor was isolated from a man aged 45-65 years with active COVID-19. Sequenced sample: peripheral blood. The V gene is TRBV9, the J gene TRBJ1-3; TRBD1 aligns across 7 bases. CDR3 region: CASSTGTAGNTIYF. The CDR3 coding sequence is TGTGCCAGCAGCACAGGGACAGCCGGAAACACCATATATTTT. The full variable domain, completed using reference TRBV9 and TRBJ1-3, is DSGVTQTPKHLITATGQRVTLRCSPRSGDLSVYWYQQSLDQGLQFLIQYYNGEERAKGNILERFSAQQFPDLHSELNLSSLELGDSALYFCASSTGTAGNTIYFGEGSWLTVV.